Sequencing of this TCR beta chain was carried out in a study of cytomegalovirus exposure and HLA in healthy donors. Findings and caveats of the study: Using a false discovery rate of 0.05, a later analysis showed that 16,951 TCR beta sequences were associated with HLA alleles. Among TCR beta chains of equal frequency, HLA-associated ones were more clonally expanded in a later analysis. Reports indicated that the classifier achieved high specificity and sensitivity in diagnosing cytomegalovirus status.

About this clone itself: Its antigen is unknown.

Germline lookup yields CDR1 SQVTM and CDR2 ANQGSEA. V lost 2 bases, J lost 0 bases, and 6 bases stayed unmatched. The CDR3 sequence is 18 residues long. The PCR used 60 Vbeta and 13 Jbeta primers. Only in-frame clones appear in the TCRdb table, and some are missing; sequencing was by immunoSEQ multiplex PCR. The profile shows about 160,000 clones, under 80% of them singletons. Sequenced sample: PBMCs. V usage is TRBV29-1 and J usage is TRBJ2-1, with 14 bases fitting TRBD2. This receptor was identified in a woman under 40 in good health and CMV-seronegative. The chain's CDR3 is CSVEKGLAGASSYNEQFF. The CDR3 region has the DNA TGCAGCGTTGAAAAGGGACTAGCGGGGGCGAGCTCCTACAATGAGCAGTTCTTC.